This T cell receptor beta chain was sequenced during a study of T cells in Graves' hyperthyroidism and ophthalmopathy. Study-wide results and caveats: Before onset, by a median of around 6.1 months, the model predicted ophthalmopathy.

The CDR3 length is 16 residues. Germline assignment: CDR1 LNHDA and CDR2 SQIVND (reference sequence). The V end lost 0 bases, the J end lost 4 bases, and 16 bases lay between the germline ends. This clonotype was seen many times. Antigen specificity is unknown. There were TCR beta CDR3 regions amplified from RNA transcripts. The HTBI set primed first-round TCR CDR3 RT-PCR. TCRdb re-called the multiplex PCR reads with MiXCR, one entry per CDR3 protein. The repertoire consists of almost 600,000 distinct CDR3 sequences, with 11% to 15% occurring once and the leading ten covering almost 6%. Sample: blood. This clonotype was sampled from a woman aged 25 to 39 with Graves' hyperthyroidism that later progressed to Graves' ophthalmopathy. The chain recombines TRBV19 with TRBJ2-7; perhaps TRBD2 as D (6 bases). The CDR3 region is CASSIDGGGPLYEQYF. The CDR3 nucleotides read TGTGCCAGTAGTATAGACGGGGGAGGCCCACTATACGAGCAGTACTTC.